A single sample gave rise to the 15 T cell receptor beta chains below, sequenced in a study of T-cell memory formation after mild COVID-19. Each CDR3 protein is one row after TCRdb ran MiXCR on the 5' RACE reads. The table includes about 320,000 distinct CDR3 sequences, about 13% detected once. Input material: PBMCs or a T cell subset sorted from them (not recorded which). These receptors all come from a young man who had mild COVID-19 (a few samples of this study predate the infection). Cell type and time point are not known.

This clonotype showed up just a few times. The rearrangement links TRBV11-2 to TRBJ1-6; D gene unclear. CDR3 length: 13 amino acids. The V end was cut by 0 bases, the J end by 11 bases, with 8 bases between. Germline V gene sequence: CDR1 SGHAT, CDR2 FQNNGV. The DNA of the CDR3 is TGTGCCAGCAGCTTAGACAGTCTTCCACCCCTCCACTTT. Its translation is CASSLDSLPPLHF. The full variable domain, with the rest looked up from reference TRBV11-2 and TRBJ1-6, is EAGVAQSPRYKIIEKRQSVAFWCNPISGHATLYWYQQILGQGPKLLIQFQNNGVVDDSQLPKDRFSAERLKGVDSTLKIQPAKLEDSAVYLCASSLDSLPPLHFGNGTRLTVT.

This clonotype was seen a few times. CDR3 nucleotide sequence: TGCGCCAGCAGGTGGGGGCCGGGGAGCAATCAGCCCCAGCATTTT. Translation: CASRWGPGSNQPQHF. The V call is TRBV5-1, the J call TRBJ1-5, with D perhaps matching TRBD1 (6 bases). The CDR3 has 15 amino acids. The V end was cut by 5 bases, the J end by 1 base, with 13 bases between. In germline, CDR1 is SGHRS, CDR2 YFSETQ.

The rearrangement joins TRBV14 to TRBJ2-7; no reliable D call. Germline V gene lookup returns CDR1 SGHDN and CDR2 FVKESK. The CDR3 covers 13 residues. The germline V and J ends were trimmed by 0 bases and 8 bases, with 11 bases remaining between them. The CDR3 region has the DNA TGTGCCAGCAGCCAAGACATCAGCTTCAAGCAGTACTTC. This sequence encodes CASSQDISFKQYF.

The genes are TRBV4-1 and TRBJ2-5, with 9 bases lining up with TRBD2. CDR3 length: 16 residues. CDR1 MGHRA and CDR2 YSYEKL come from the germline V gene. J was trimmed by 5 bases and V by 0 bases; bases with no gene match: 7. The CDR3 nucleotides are TGCGCCAGCAGCCAAGATAGGGGAGCGGGGGGTGAGACCCAGTACTTC. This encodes CASSQDRGAGGETQYF.

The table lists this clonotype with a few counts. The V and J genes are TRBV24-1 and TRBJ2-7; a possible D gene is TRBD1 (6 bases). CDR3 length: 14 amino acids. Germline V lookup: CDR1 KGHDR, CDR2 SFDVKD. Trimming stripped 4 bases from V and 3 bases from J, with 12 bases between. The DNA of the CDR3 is TGTGCCACCAGTGAGCCGGACAGTCACTACGAGCAGTACTTC. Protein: CATSEPDSHYEQYF.

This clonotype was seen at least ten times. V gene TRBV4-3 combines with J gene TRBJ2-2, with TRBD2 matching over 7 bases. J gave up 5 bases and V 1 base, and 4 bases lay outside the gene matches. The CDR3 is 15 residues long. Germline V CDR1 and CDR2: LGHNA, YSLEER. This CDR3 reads CASSQGTRRTGELFF. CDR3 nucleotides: TGCGCCAGCAGCCAAGGGACTAGGAGGACCGGGGAGCTGTTTTTT.

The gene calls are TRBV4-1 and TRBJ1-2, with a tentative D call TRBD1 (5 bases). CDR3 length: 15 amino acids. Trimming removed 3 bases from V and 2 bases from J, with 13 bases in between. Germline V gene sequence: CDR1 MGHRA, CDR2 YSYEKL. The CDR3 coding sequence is TGCGCCAGCAGCCACGACGTGGGACGGAACTATGGCTACACCTTC. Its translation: CASSHDVGRNYGYTF.

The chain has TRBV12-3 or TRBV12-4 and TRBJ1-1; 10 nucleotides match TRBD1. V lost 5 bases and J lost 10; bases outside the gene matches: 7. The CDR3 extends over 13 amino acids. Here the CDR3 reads CASSEGQGGSAFF. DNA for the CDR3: TGTGCCAGCAGTGAAGGACAGGGGGGTTCAGCTTTCTTT.

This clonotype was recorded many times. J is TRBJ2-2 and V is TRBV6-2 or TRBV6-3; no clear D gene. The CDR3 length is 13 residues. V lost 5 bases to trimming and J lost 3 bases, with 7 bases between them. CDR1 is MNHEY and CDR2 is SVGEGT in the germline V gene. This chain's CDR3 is CASSQGYTGELFF. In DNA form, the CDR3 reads TGTGCCAGCAGTCAAGGGTACACCGGGGAGCTGTTTTTT.

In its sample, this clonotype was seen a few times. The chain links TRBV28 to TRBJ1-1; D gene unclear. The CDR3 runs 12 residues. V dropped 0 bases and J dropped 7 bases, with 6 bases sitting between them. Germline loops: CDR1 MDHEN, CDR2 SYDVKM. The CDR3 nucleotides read TGTGCCAGCAGTTTATGGGGCCGTGAAGCTTTCTTT. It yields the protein CASSLWGREAFF.

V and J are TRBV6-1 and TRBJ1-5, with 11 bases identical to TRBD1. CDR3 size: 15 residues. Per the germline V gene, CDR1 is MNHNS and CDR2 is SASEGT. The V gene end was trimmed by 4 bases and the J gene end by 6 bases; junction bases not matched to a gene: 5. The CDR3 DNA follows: TGTGCCAGCAGTGGTGGGGACAGGGGGTTTCAGCCCCAGCATTTT. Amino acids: CASSGGDRGFQPQHF.

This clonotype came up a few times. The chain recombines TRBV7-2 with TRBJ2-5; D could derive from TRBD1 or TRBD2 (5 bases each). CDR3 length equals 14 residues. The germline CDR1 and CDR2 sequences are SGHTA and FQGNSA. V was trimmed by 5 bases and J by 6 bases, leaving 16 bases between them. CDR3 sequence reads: CASSGDQRYQTQYF. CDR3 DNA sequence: TGTGCCAGCAGCGGGGACCAGCGCTATCAGACCCAGTACTTC.

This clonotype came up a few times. CDR3 amino acids: CASSFGQINQPQHF. The CDR3 coding sequence is TGTGCCAGCAGCTTCGGACAGATCAATCAGCCCCAGCATTTT. The genes are TRBV7-8 and TRBJ1-5; a weak D match, TRBD1 (6 bases). The V gene lost 3 bases and the J gene lost 3 bases, with 9 bases spanning the gap. The CDR3 runs 14 residues. Germline loops: CDR1 SGHVS, CDR2 FQNEAQ.

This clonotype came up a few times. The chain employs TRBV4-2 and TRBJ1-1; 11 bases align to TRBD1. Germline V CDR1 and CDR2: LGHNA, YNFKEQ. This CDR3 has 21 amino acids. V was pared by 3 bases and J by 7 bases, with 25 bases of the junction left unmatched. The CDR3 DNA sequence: TGTGCCAGCAGCCATCCAAGGGGGGGACAGGGGGATGGCTGGGCCATTTTTGAAGCTTTCTTT. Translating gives CASSHPRGGQGDGWAIFEAFF.

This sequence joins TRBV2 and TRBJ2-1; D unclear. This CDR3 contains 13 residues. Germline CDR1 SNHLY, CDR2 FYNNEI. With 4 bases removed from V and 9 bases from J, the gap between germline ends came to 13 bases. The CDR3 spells CASSVTAEVEQFF. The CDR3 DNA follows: TGTGCCAGCAGTGTGACCGCCGAGGTTGAGCAGTTCTTC.